This T cell receptor (beta chain) was documented in a study of radiation and T cells in renal cell carcinoma. Indicated time point: blood 4 weeks post-SBRT, at nephrectomy. Treatment given: 15 Gy SBRT to primary tumor, nephrectomy 4 weeks later. General study results and limits: From baseline, blood top tumor clonotypes peaked at 2 weeks post-radiation.

Clones were read by immunoSEQ multiplex PCR, and TCRdb kept only the in-frame ones, dropping some. The data show about 74,000 clones, with about nine tenths seen just once and 4.5% to 7% held by the top ten. The ends lost 6 bases at V and 6 bases at J; junction bases unmatched: 6. CDR3 length: 15 amino acids. Germline V gives CDR1 SNHLY, CDR2 FYNNEI. A word on this clone: Its antigen is undetermined.

This receptor was taken from a woman in her 70s with renal cell carcinoma. Sequencing was performed on blood, taken from a patient whose treatment included radiotherapy and nephrectomy. The rearrangement links TRBV2 to TRBJ2-1, with 12 bases lining up with TRBD2. The CDR3 DNA reads as TGTGCCAGCAGCCAACTAGCGGGGGGTAGCAATGAGCAGTTCTTC. Protein sequence: CASSQLAGGSNEQFF.